This T cell receptor beta chain was documented in a study of blood T cell repertoires in COVID-19. For the study at large: Spain, Italy and the United States supplied samples that represented acute and convalescent COVID-19. PBMCs, B-cell-depleted T cells, or T cells provided the cDNA or gDNA that made up the material.

This CDR3 contains 14 residues. With 11 bases removed from V and 3 bases from J, the gap between germline ends came to 17 bases. Germline CDR1 and CDR2: MDHEN and SYDVKM. Source study methods: From reference gene primer amplification, estimates of nucleated cell counts were derived. Assay used: immunoSEQ multiplex PCR; TCRdb lists only in-frame clones, some missing. V, J and clone size reflect that table, while D and trimming were determined from the DNA. Found here are around 52,000 clones, approximately 89% of them singletons; the top ten hold approximately 27%. Sample: peripheral blood. The chain is built from TRBV28 and TRBJ2-1, with D possibly matching TRBD2 (5 bases). The sequence was collected from a woman over 75 with acute or convalescent COVID-19. CDR3: CAVRRVALYNEQFF. CDR3 nucleotides: TGTGCCGTAAGGCGGGTGGCCCTCTACAATGAGCAGTTCTTC.